The 21 T cell receptor beta chains in this list originate from one sample, sequenced in a study of response to subunit inactivated influenza vaccine. TCRdb re-derived calls from the RT-PCR reads in MiXCR, one entry per CDR3 protein. The sample has about 530,000 distinct CDR3 sequences, roughly 13% seen once. Sequenced here: PBMCs from blood, sampled 45 days after vaccination. The source is a man aged 50 to 60 who received an inactivated influenza vaccine.

The chain is built from TRBV15 and TRBJ1-6; weak D call: TRBD1 (5 bases). This CDR3 comprises 13 residues. V lost 4 bases and J 11 bases, leaving 12 bases between the germline ends. Germline V gene sequence: CDR1 LNHNV, CDR2 YYDKDF (reference sequence). The CDR3 spells CATSIGGRAPLHF. The CDR3 nucleotides are TGTGCCACCAGCATCGGGGGTAGGGCACCCCTCCACTTT.

This clonotype was seen more than once but under ten times. This chain links TRBV6-5 with TRBJ2-3, with unresolved D. This CDR3 comprises 14 residues. Trimming pared 2 bases from V and 0 bases from J, leaving 6 bases between. The germline V gene has CDR1 MNHEY and CDR2 SVGAGI. The DNA of the CDR3 is TGTGCCAGCAGTTACGGTTCTAGCACAGATACGCAGTATTTT. Protein: CASSYGSSTDTQYF.

The chain couples TRBV6-2 or TRBV6-3 to TRBJ2-5; D possibly corresponds to TRBD2 (6 bases). Deletions cut 2 bases from V and 0 bases from J, with 22 bases between. Germline lookup yields CDR1 MNHEY and CDR2 SVGEGT. This CDR3 has 19 residues. Here the CDR3 DNA reads TGTGCCAGCAGTTACCCAAAACGTTCTAGCGCAACGTACCAAGAGACCCAGTACTTC. It yields the protein CASSYPKRSSATYQETQYF.

The chain joins TRBV6-2 or TRBV6-3 to TRBJ2-1; 8 nucleotides match TRBD2. Per germline, CDR1 MNHEY and CDR2 SVGEGT. V lost 4 bases to trimming and J lost 4 bases; unmatched junction nucleotides: 6. The CDR3 spans 15 residues. The CDR3 reads CASSSLLAGYNEQFF. CDR3 bases: TGTGCCAGCAGTTCCCTGCTAGCGGGTTACAATGAGCAGTTCTTC.

There are many counts of this clonotype. The chain couples TRBV12-3 or TRBV12-4 to TRBJ1-1; D uncertain. The CDR3 extends over 14 amino acids. V was shortened by 10 bases and J by 0 bases, with 15 bases between the two germline ends. CDR3 amino acids: CATQRGFMNTEAFF. In nucleotides, the CDR3 is TGTGCCACCCAGAGAGGGTTCATGAACACTGAAGCTTTCTTT.

This clonotype was seen a few times. The V call is TRBV29-1, the J call TRBJ1-1, with D uncertain. The germline V and J ends were trimmed by 4 bases and 1 base, with 7 bases remaining between them. This CDR3 spans 12 amino acids. CDR1 and CDR2 from the germline V gene are SQVTM and ANQGSEA. The CDR3 nucleotides read TGCAGCGTTGTGGGTACGAACACTGAAGCTTTCTTT. This codes for CSVVGTNTEAFF.

This clonotype was counted between two and nine times. This chain uses TRBV12-3 or TRBV12-4 with TRBJ1-1, with a weak D call TRBD1 (5 bases). CDR3 length: 14 amino acids. Between the trimmed V and J ends, which lost 4 bases and 0 bases, there was a span of 9 bases. CDR3 nucleotides: TGTGCCAGCAGTTGGGGGGACTTGAACACTGAAGCTTTCTTT. This sequence encodes CASSWGDLNTEAFF.

This clonotype has a count of ten or more. This chain links TRBV6-6 with TRBJ1-2, with 9 positions matching TRBD1. With 11 bases clipped from V and 6 bases from J, the junction kept 10 bases outside the gene matches. This CDR3 region has 13 residues. Germline assignment: CDR1 MNHNY and CDR2 SVGAGI (reference sequence). The CDR3 nucleotides read TGTGCCGGGTACAGGGGGCTAAGTGATGGCTACACCTTC. It codes for CAGYRGLSDGYTF.

This clonotype was detected ten times or more. The chain is built from TRBV5-1 and TRBJ2-3; the match to TRBD2 covers 11 bases. Germline V gene data show CDR1 as SGHRS and CDR2 as YFSETQ. This CDR3 contains 14 residues. V lost 5 bases to trimming and J lost 5 bases; unmatched junction nucleotides: 4. The CDR3 loop reads CASSELAGGDTQYF. The CDR3 nucleotides read TGCGCCAGCAGTGAGCTAGCGGGAGGAGATACGCAGTATTTT.

The sample holds many counts of this clonotype. J is TRBJ2-5 and V is TRBV29-1; tentatively, D is TRBD1 (6 bases). Germline CDR1 is SQVTM and CDR2 is ANQGSEA. With 6 bases removed from V and 1 base from J, the gap between germline ends came to 15 bases. The CDR3 extends over 14 amino acids. As DNA, the CDR3 is TGCAGCGTGGACCCGGACAGCCTCCAAGAGACCCAGTACTTC. It codes for CSVDPDSLQETQYF.

This chain joins TRBV20-1 and TRBJ2-1, with 12 nucleotides matching TRBD2. Germline V gene lookup returns CDR1 DFQATT and CDR2 SNEGSKA (reference sequence). Germline trimming cut 6 bases from V and 4 bases from J; bases unmatched to any gene: 7. CDR3 length equals 15 residues. CDR3 region: CSATTSGGGYNEQFF. The CDR3 DNA sequence: TGCAGTGCCACGACTAGCGGGGGAGGTTACAATGAGCAGTTCTTC.

This chain connects TRBV6-2 or TRBV6-3 to TRBJ2-7, with D perhaps TRBD1 or TRBD2 (5 bases each). V gave up 2 bases and J gave up 5 bases, with 10 bases separating them. The CDR3 extends over 13 amino acids. Germline V gene data show CDR1 as MNHEY and CDR2 as SVGEGT. The CDR3: CASSYVRENEQYF. The CDR3 coding sequence is TGTGCCAGCAGTTACGTCAGGGAGAACGAGCAGTACTTC.

J is TRBJ2-7 and V is TRBV28; perhaps TRBD1 as D (6 bases). This CDR3 region has 14 residues. V was cut by 5 bases and J by 5 bases, with 16 bases left in between. In germline, CDR1 is MDHEN, CDR2 SYDVKM. CDR3 region: CASSPHNRAHEQYF. CDR3 in DNA: TGTGCCAGCAGTCCGCACAACAGGGCGCACGAGCAGTACTTC.

This clonotype was found a few times. This chain joins TRBV10-3 and TRBJ1-6, with unresolved D. With 0 bases removed from V and 9 bases from J, the gap between germline ends came to 9 bases. CDR1 is ENHRY and CDR2 is SYGVKD in the germline V gene. The CDR3 runs 14 residues. CDR3 nucleotide sequence: TGTGCCATCAGTGAGTCTGGGAGGTCTTCACCCCTCCACTTT. Its protein is CAISESGRSSPLHF.

This clonotype was seen more than once but under ten times. V and J are TRBV29-1 and TRBJ2-5; the match to TRBD2 covers 11 bases. The CDR3 is made up of 14 amino acids. V shed 4 bases and J 2 bases; nucleotides not matched to a gene: 3. Germline values: CDR1 SQVTM, CDR2 ANQGSEA. CDR3 residues: CSVVSGGVQETQYF. The CDR3 nucleotides read TGCAGCGTTGTTAGCGGGGGGGTGCAAGAGACCCAGTACTTC.

This chain links TRBV10-2 with TRBJ1-2; tentatively, D is TRBD1 (5 bases). The length of the CDR3 is 14 residues. CDR1 and CDR2 from the germline V gene are WSHSY and SAAADI. Deletions cut 8 bases from V and 0 bases from J, with 13 bases between. The CDR3 loop reads CASREEGTNYGYTF. Written as DNA, the CDR3 is TGCGCCAGCCGCGAGGAGGGGACTAACTATGGCTACACCTTC.

This clonotype occurred many times. The chain recombines TRBV25-1 with TRBJ1-5; tentative D call: TRBD1 (6 bases). CDR3 length equals 13 residues. Trimming removed 5 bases at V and 6 bases at J, with 11 bases between. Germline CDR1 reads MGHDK; CDR2 reads SYGVNS. The CDR3 DNA follows: TGTGCCAGCAGTAGGGGGACGGGTCAGCCCCAGCATTTT. This gives the protein CASSRGTGQPQHF.

The table lists this clonotype with a few counts. The CDR3 protein is CSARGRIAEQYF. Written as DNA, the CDR3 is TGCAGTGCTAGAGGAAGAATAGCGGAGCAGTACTTC. The rearrangement uses TRBV20-1 and TRBJ2-7, with D maybe TRBD2 (5 bases). The germline V and J ends were trimmed by 1 base and 7 bases, with 11 bases remaining between them. Germline V gives CDR1 DFQATT, CDR2 SNEGSKA (reference sequence). The CDR3 loop spans 12 amino acids.

The V and J genes are TRBV7-8 and TRBJ2-7; 7 nucleotides match TRBD1. The germline V gene has CDR1 SGHVS and CDR2 FQNEAQ. The V gene end was trimmed by 8 bases and the J gene end by 3 bases; junction bases not matched to a gene: 10. This CDR3 is 14 amino acids long. Written as DNA, the CDR3 is TGTGCCAGCCAATACAGGGGCAGTAACTACGAGCAGTACTTC. Protein product: CASQYRGSNYEQYF.

This clonotype has only a few counts. The rearrangement links TRBV12-3 or TRBV12-4 to TRBJ2-7, with D perhaps TRBD1 or TRBD2 (6 bases each). Trimming took 4 bases from V and 3 from J, leaving 22 bases between them. The CDR3 runs 17 residues. The CDR3 region has the DNA TGTGCCAGCAGTTCTGACCCCGGGACACGGAGGGGCTACGAGCAGTACTTC. It is translated as CASSSDPGTRRGYEQYF.

This clonotype was counted a few times. The CDR3 reads CASSPRSGGVQPQHF. CDR3 bases: TGTGCCAGCAGCCCGAGGTCAGGGGGGGTTCAGCCCCAGCATTTT. The V and J genes are TRBV28 and TRBJ1-5; TRBD1 matches 7 bases. This CDR3 is built from 15 residues. With V trimmed by 6 bases and J by 6 bases, 11 bases remained unmatched. Germline CDR1 MDHEN, CDR2 SYDVKM. Full variable domain (outside the CDR3, taken from reference TRBV28 and TRBJ1-5): DVKVTQSSRYLVKRTGEKVFLECVQDMDHENMFWYRQDPGLGLRLIYFSYDVKMKEKGDIPEGYSVSREKKERFSLILESASTNQTSMYLCASSPRSGGVQPQHFGDGTRLSIL.